The rows below give T cell receptor beta chains drawn from one sample of a study of T cells after yellow fever vaccination. MiXCR, run by TCRdb on the 5' RACE reads, gives a single entry per CDR3 protein. The sample contains some 600,000 distinct CDR3 sequences, 9% to 15% of which appear only once. The sample was PBMCs, taken on the day of the yellow fever booster vaccination. All receptors come from a man aged 30 to 45 who received the YFV17D yellow fever vaccine. Both conserved end residues are part of each CDR3. Fields, in order: CDR3 length, J gene, clone size, D gene, V gene, CDR3 protein, CDR3 DNA. A D gene is named only where the DNA matches it firmly. The listing skips clone size in some rows; elsewhere it reads once, few, many or a size class.

15	TRBJ2-7	many	TRBD2	TRBV30	CAWSVNSLAGYEQYF	TGTGCCTGGAGTGTAAACTCGCTAGCGGGCTACGAGCAGTACTTC
15	TRBJ2-7	few	TRBD2	TRBV28	CASSSSGMGSYEQYF	TGTGCCAGCAGTTCTAGCGGGATGGGTTCCTACGAGCAGTACTTC
17	TRBJ2-7	few	.	TRBV18	CASSPRVRGARLNEQYF	TGTGCCAGCTCACCCCGTGTGAGGGGGGCGCGACTAAACGAGCAGTACTTC
17	TRBJ2-3	few	.	TRBV4-3	CASSQEVLGGFADTQYF	TGCGCCAGCAGCCAAGAGGTACTGGGGGGCTTCGCAGATACGCAGTATTTT
15	TRBJ1-3	few	.	TRBV5-1	CASSLAGLSGNTIYF	TGCGCCAGCAGCTTGGCAGGGCTCTCTGGAAACACCATATATTTT
16	TRBJ2-3	.	TRBD2	TRBV10-3	CAIRTGTSGATDTQYF	TGTGCCATACGTACCGGGACTAGCGGAGCCACAGATACGCAGTATTTT
14	TRBJ2-1	.	.	TRBV20-1	CSANDYKLYNEQFF	TGCAGTGCTAACGACTACAAACTTTACAATGAGCAGTTCTTC
15	TRBJ2-1	.	TRBD2	TRBV12-3/TRBV12-4	CASSFLSGDPNEQFF	TGTGCCAGCAGTTTTTTAAGCGGGGACCCCAATGAGCAGTTCTTC
14	TRBJ2-2	few	.	TRBV3-1	CASSRAVGTGELFF	TGTGCCAGCAGCCGTGCGGTTGGCACCGGGGAGCTGTTTTTT
15	TRBJ1-3	.	TRBD1	TRBV7-2	CASSSRGLGGNTIYF	TGTGCCAGCAGCTCCAGGGGGCTGGGTGGAAACACCATATATTTT
15	TRBJ2-3	few	TRBD1	TRBV12-3/TRBV12-4	CASSSQGAPTDTQYF	TGTGCCAGCAGTTCCCAGGGGGCGCCGACAGATACGCAGTATTTT
13	TRBJ1-2	.	.	TRBV7-9	CASSSGMVEGYTF	TGTGCCAGCAGCAGCGGGATGGTGGAAGGCTACACCTTC
13	TRBJ2-5	.	.	TRBV24-1	CATSDIRQETQYF	TGTGCCACCAGTGATATCAGACAAGAGACCCAGTACTTC
19	TRBJ2-5	few	.	TRBV11-1	CASSLGQTGGKRYQETQYF	TGTGCCAGCAGCTTAGGCCAGACAGGCGGTAAAAGATATCAAGAGACCCAGTACTTC
16	TRBJ2-2	.	.	TRBV7-6	CASSSSTLTGTGELFF	TGTGCCAGCAGCTCCTCCACACTTACAGGGACCGGGGAGCTGTTTTTT
16	TRBJ2-1	.	TRBD2	TRBV24-1	CATSVSWGGVGNEQFF	TGTGCCACCAGTGTATCCTGGGGAGGGGTAGGGAATGAGCAGTTCTTC
13	TRBJ1-6	.	.	TRBV19	CASQGPYNSPLHF	TGTGCCAGCCAGGGACCCTATAATTCACCCCTCCACTTT
10	TRBJ2-5	many	.	TRBV29-1	CSAKAETQYF	TGCAGCGCCAAAGCCGAGACCCAGTACTTC
15	TRBJ2-4	many	.	TRBV12-3/TRBV12-4	CASSLAGAGWNIQYF	TGTGCCAGCAGTTTAGCGGGGGCAGGGTGGAACATTCAGTACTTC
15	TRBJ2-3	few	TRBD1	TRBV20-1	CSSRGGQGRTDTQYF	TGCAGTTCCCGTGGTGGACAGGGTAGAACAGATACGCAGTATTTT
13	TRBJ2-7	.	.	TRBV29-1	CSVLILGSYEQYF	TGCAGCGTTCTCATTCTAGGGTCCTACGAGCAGTACTTC
15	TRBJ2-1	.	TRBD2	TRBV4-3	CASSPTSGPVDEQFF	TGCGCCAGCAGCCCGACTAGCGGGCCAGTCGATGAGCAGTTCTTC
15	TRBJ2-7	.	.	TRBV10-3	CAISDGLLGSYEQYF	TGTGCCATCAGTGACGGGCTACTAGGATCCTACGAGCAGTACTTC
13	TRBJ2-1	.	.	TRBV20-1	CSGTGTRGNEQFF	TGCAGTGGAACCGGGACAAGGGGGAATGAGCAGTTCTTC
14	TRBJ1-1	few	.	TRBV20-1	CSARKTGGNTEAFF	TGCAGTGCTAGGAAGACAGGAGGTAACACTGAAGCTTTCTTT
14	TRBJ2-5	.	TRBD1	TRBV5-1	CASSMGQGATSQYF	TGCGCCAGCAGCATGGGACAGGGGGCAACATCCCAGTACTTC
18	TRBJ2-1	few	TRBD2	TRBV5-1	CASSFGEIGGRGYNEQFF	TGCGCCAGCAGCTTCGGGGAAATTGGCGGGAGGGGCTACAATGAGCAGTTCTTC
15	TRBJ2-7	few	TRBD1	TRBV7-9	CASSLAGQGNYEQYF	TGTGCCAGCAGCTTAGCGGGACAGGGAAACTACGAGCAGTACTTC
16	TRBJ2-2	.	TRBD1	TRBV20-1	CCARVSGTANTGELFF	TGCTGTGCTAGAGTCTCCGGGACAGCGAACACCGGGGAGCTGTTTTTT
15	TRBJ2-2	many	.	TRBV20-1	CSAPQRGGRPGELFF	TGCAGTGCCCCACAGAGAGGAGGTCGTCCCGGGGAGCTGTTTTTT
14	TRBJ2-3	few	.	TRBV20-1	CSATISGRIDTQYF	TGCAGTGCTACCATCTCAGGGCGAATAGATACGCAGTATTTT
12	TRBJ2-5	.	.	TRBV12-5	CASGLDLGTQYF	TGTGCTAGTGGTTTGGACCTGGGGACCCAGTACTTC
13	TRBJ2-5	few	.	TRBV7-2	CASRFPLASSVHF	TGTGCCAGCAGGTTCCCGTTAGCCTCCTCGGTTCACTTC
15	TRBJ2-5	.	.	TRBV29-1	CSVEPPGARGETQYF	TGCAGCGTTGAACCCCCGGGCGCGAGAGGGGAGACCCAGTACTTC
10	TRBJ2-1	few	.	TRBV7-8	CATGADEQFF	TGTGCCACCGGGGCGGATGAGCAGTTCTTC
15	TRBJ2-7	.	TRBD2	TRBV29-1	CSSDLERDHYYEQYF	TGCAGCTCCGATCTGGAGCGGGACCATTACTACGAGCAGTACTTC
14	TRBJ2-2	.	TRBD2	TRBV10-3	CAIRLAGNTGELFF	TGTGCCATCAGACTAGCGGGAAACACCGGGGAGCTGTTTTTT
12	TRBJ2-3	few	.	TRBV12-3/TRBV12-4	CASRAETRTQYF	TGTGCCAGCAGGGCCGAGACCCGTACGCAGTATTTT
17	TRBJ2-7	.	.	TRBV7-3	CASSLKDVGRSSYEQYF	TGTGCCAGCAGCTTAAAGGATGTGGGGCGAAGCTCCTACGAGCAGTACTTC
15	TRBJ2-7	few	TRBD2	TRBV5-1	CASSSVTSGLNEQYF	TGCGCCAGCAGCTCGGTGACTAGCGGGTTAAACGAGCAGTACTTC
14	TRBJ1-4	.	.	TRBV7-2	CASSSGITNEKLFF	TGTGCCAGCAGCTCAGGGATCACTAATGAAAAACTGTTTTTT
13	TRBJ2-7	.	.	TRBV6-1	CASRKKGGYEQYF	TGTGCCAGCCGAAAAAAGGGGGGGTACGAGCAGTACTTC
13	TRBJ2-7	.	TRBD1	TRBV3-1	CASSFYTGDEQYF	TGTGCCAGCAGCTTTTATACAGGGGACGAGCAGTACTTC
15	TRBJ2-6	few	.	TRBV27	CATGRESSGANVLTF	TGTGCCACCGGCCGCGAGTCCTCTGGGGCCAACGTCCTGACTTTC
16	TRBJ1-2	.	.	TRBV6-1	CASSPPSRIHIYGYTF	TGTGCCAGCAGTCCCCCGTCCAGGATTCATATCTATGGCTACACCTTC
14	TRBJ2-5	.	TRBD2	TRBV5-1	CASTEPGLLETQYF	TGCGCCAGCACCGAACCGGGACTATTGGAGACCCAGTACTTC
14	TRBJ1-2	.	TRBD1	TRBV29-1	CSVEGTGEDYGYTF	TGCAGCGTTGAAGGGACAGGGGAGGACTATGGCTACACCTTC
16	TRBJ2-7	.	.	TRBV6-1	CASSPLAKGETYEQYF	TGTGCCAGCAGCCCTTTGGCAAAGGGGGAGACCTACGAGCAGTACTTC
13	TRBJ2-7	.	TRBD1	TRBV25-1	CASSTTGANEQYF	TGTGCCAGCAGTACAACAGGGGCCAACGAGCAGTACTTC
15	TRBJ2-6	.	TRBD1	TRBV20-1	CSARGGGGMANVLTF	TGCAGTGCTAGAGGAGGGGGCGGAATGGCCAACGTCCTGACTTTC
17	TRBJ2-2	.	TRBD2	TRBV27	CASSSSTRLAGAGELFF	TGTGCCAGCAGTTCCTCAACCCGACTGGCGGGGGCCGGGGAGCTGTTTTTT
13	TRBJ2-7	.	TRBD2	TRBV29-1	CSGASGGSYEQYF	TGCAGCGGAGCTAGCGGGGGCTCCTACGAGCAGTACTTC